This T cell receptor beta chain comes out of a study of cytomegalovirus exposure and HLA in healthy donors. Findings and caveats of the study: Many donors shared some public TCRs, even though most TCR sequences were rare. The authors enumerated 150 to 200 TCR beta chains as linked to cytomegalovirus.

CDR3 size: 13 residues. Germline CDR1 is MRHNA and CDR2 is SNTAGT. V lost 4 bases to trimming and J lost 4 bases; unmatched junction nucleotides: 0. This clone was counted a few times. Antigen unknown. Clones were read by immunoSEQ multiplex PCR, and TCRdb kept only the in-frame ones, dropping some. The table lists some 110,000 clones, around 88% of them singletons. The chain couples TRBV6-4 to TRBJ2-2; 7 nucleotides match TRBD1. Specimen: PBMCs. The receptor's source is a man younger than 30 in good health and CMV-seronegative. The CDR3 coding sequence is TGTGCCAGCAGTGGACAGGGCACCGGGGAGCTGTTTTTT. Encoded protein: CASSGQGTGELFF.